This T cell receptor beta chain emerged from a study of OX40 agonist ivuxolimab in advanced cancers. Germline V gives CDR1 MNHNS, CDR2 SASEGT. This CDR3 is 12 amino acids long. Trimming removed 7 bases from V and 4 bases from J; junction bases left unmatched: 3. Profiled with immunoSEQ multiplex PCR; TCRdb holds only in-frame clones, not every one. The sample consists of some 10,000 clones, approximately 68% of them appearing once. The sequence came from an adult with an advanced solid tumor such as melanoma, head and neck, liver or kidney cancer. Sample: CD4+ or CD8+ T cells sorted from blood, taken in a trial of the OX40 agonist ivuxolimab. The chain recombines TRBV6-1 with TRBJ2-7; TRBD1 agrees at 8 bases. CDR3 amino acids: CASMDRVYEQYF. The CDR3 nucleotides read TGTGCCAGCATGGACAGGGTATACGAGCAGTACTTC.